These 16 T cell receptor beta chains were all obtained from the same sample, sequenced in a study of blood T cells in healthy people across ages. A second PCR of 7 to 11 cycles used a sample-barcoded 5' primer and a J-beta primer mix. TCRdb independently ran MiXCR on the 5' RACE reads; one entry per CDR3 protein. The sample consists of hundreds of thousands of distinct CDR3 sequences, under 30% of them appearing once. The sample consisted of blood. The receptors come from an elderly woman in good health.

The chain combines TRBV25-1 with TRBJ1-3, with TRBD1 as a possible D gene (5 bases). The V and J ends lost 6 bases and 3 bases respectively, with 15 bases between them. The CDR3 is 15 residues long. CDR1 is MGHDK, CDR2 SYGVNS, per germline. The CDR3: CASREQGFSGNTIYF. CDR3 bases: TGTGCCAGCAGAGAGCAGGGTTTTAGTGGAAACACCATATATTTT.

The CDR3 DNA reads TGTGCCAGTGCCCCCCTAGCGGGGAACGCAGGTACGCAGTATTTT. It encodes CASAPLAGNAGTQYF. This chain connects TRBV7-6 to TRBJ2-3, with 9 positions matching TRBD2. Losses at the gene ends were 9 bases for V and 8 bases for J; bases not matched to a gene: 15. Germline V gives CDR1 SGHVS, CDR2 FNYEAQ. The CDR3 totals 15 residues.

This clonotype was recorded many times. The V gene is TRBV7-3, the J gene TRBJ2-1; 10 nucleotides agree with TRBD2. CDR1 SGHTA and CDR2 FQGTGA come from the germline V gene. The ends lost 2 bases at V and 9 bases at J; junction bases unmatched: 7. This CDR3 has 15 residues. CDR3: CASSLGVAGGGEQFF. DNA of the CDR3: TGTGCCAGCAGCTTAGGGGTAGCGGGGGGAGGTGAGCAGTTCTTC.

The chain links TRBV30 to TRBJ2-7; weak D call: TRBD2 (5 bases). With 3 bases removed from V and 4 bases from J, the gap between germline ends came to 10 bases. This CDR3 is built from 12 residues. CDR1 is GTSNPN, CDR2 SVGIG, per germline (reference sequence). Written as DNA, the CDR3 is TGTGCCTGGAGCGCCCGGGGATACGAGCAGTACTTC. Its protein is CAWSARGYEQYF. The full variable domain, completed using reference TRBV30 and TRBJ2-7, is SQTIHQWPATLVQPVGSPLSLECTVEGTSNPNLYWYRQAAGRGLQLLFYSVGIGQISSEVPQNLSASRPQDRQFILSSKKLLLSDSGFYLCAWSARGYEQYFGPGTRLTVT.

This clonotype was detected many times. A much larger clone differs by one base, so this may be a read error. The chain combines TRBV6-5 with TRBJ1-2; D is perhaps TRBD1 (5 bases). Trimming left V 0 bases short and J 9 bases short, with 26 bases between. The CDR3 sequence is 18 residues long. CDR1 is MNHEY and CDR2 is SVGAGI in the germline V gene. The CDR3 DNA is TGTGCCAGCAGTTACTCGAACCAAGGGGCGGGAGTTACCCTTCGCTACACCTTC. It codes for CASSYSNQGAGVTLRYTF.

V and J are TRBV7-8 and TRBJ1-2; D call uncertain. The CDR3 is made up of 16 amino acids. V lost 1 base and J lost 2, with 14 bases in between. CDR1 is SGHVS, CDR2 FQNEAQ, per germline. The CDR3 loop reads CASSLGREGGNYGYTF. DNA of the CDR3: TGTGCCAGCAGCTTAGGGCGGGAGGGAGGAAACTATGGCTACACCTTC.

A few counts support this clonotype. CDR3 nucleotide sequence: TGCAGTCCTGACAAATCGGGGGGCGGCCAGCCCCAGCATTTT. This codes for CSPDKSGGGQPQHF. The V call is TRBV20-1, the J call TRBJ1-5, with D possibly being TRBD1 (6 bases). The V and J ends lost 8 bases and 7 bases respectively, with 21 bases between them. This CDR3 region has 14 residues. Per the germline V gene, CDR1 is DFQATT and CDR2 is SNEGSKA (reference sequence).

V and J are TRBV12-3 or TRBV12-4 and TRBJ2-3, with no clear D. This CDR3 comprises 13 residues. With 5 bases removed from V and 4 bases from J, the gap between germline ends came to 10 bases. The CDR3 coding sequence is TGTGCCAGCAGTCTAGTGACGGCAGATACGCAGTATTTT. It specifies CASSLVTADTQYF.

With regard to this clonotype: A much larger clone sits a single nucleotide away, making a read error possible. CDR3: CSVELGLGETQYF. The CDR3 nucleotides are TGCAGCGTTGAACTGGGACTAGGAGAGACCCAGTACTTC. V is TRBV29-1 and J is TRBJ2-5; 8 bases are shared with TRBD2. The V segment lost 2 bases and the J segment 4 bases; nucleotides outside the gene matches: 3. CDR1 is SQVTM and CDR2 is ANQGSEA in the germline V gene. This CDR3 contains 13 residues.

The chain employs TRBV5-1 and TRBJ1-1; D unresolved. Trimming stripped 3 bases from V and 1 base from J, with 10 bases between. Per the germline V gene, CDR1 is SGHRS and CDR2 is YFSETQ. CDR3 size: 14 residues. CDR3 residues: CASSYGGGNTEAFF. Written as DNA, the CDR3 is TGCGCCAGCAGCTATGGAGGCGGGAACACTGAAGCTTTCTTT.

This clonotype was counted ten times or more. This chain uses TRBV7-9 with TRBJ1-5, with D perhaps TRBD1 (6 bases). V dropped 7 bases and J dropped 4 bases, with 8 bases sitting between them. The CDR3 contains 12 residues. Germline CDR1 is SEHNR and CDR2 is FQNEAQ (reference sequence). Here the CDR3 reads CASKGGNQPQHF. CDR3 bases: TGTGCCAGCAAGGGGGGGAATCAGCCCCAGCATTTT.

This chain joins TRBV11-1 and TRBJ2-2, with 7 bases aligning to TRBD2. Germline V gene sequence: CDR1 SGHAT, CDR2 FQDESV (reference sequence). The CDR3 has 15 amino acids. The V segment lost 5 bases and the J segment 3 bases; nucleotides outside the gene matches: 6. The DNA for the CDR3 is TGTGCCAGCAGCGCCAGGGAGGGCTACACCGGGGAGCTGTTTTTT. Its translation is CASSAREGYTGELFF.

A few counts support this clonotype. The J gene is TRBJ1-1, the V gene TRBV27, with 10 positions matching TRBD1. The CDR3 has 16 residues. Germline loops: CDR1 MNHEY, CDR2 SMNVEV (reference sequence). Trimming cost V 0 bases and J 3 bases; bases outside gene matches: 4. The CDR3, as DNA: TGTGCCAGCAGTTTATCGGGGGGACAGGGGTACACTGAAGCTTTCTTT. As protein: CASSLSGGQGYTEAFF.

This clonotype was counted many times. The chain couples TRBV20-1 to TRBJ1-2, with a weak D call TRBD1 (5 bases). Looked up from germline, CDR1 is DFQATT and CDR2 is SNEGSKA (reference sequence). This CDR3 region has 11 residues. Trimming cost V 3 bases and J 5 bases, with 7 bases left between them. The CDR3 is CSASRQYGYTF. The CDR3 bases are TGCAGTGCTAGTCGACAGTATGGCTACACCTTC.

This sequence joins TRBV20-1 and TRBJ2-1; no definite D call. The germline CDR1 and CDR2 sequences are DFQATT and SNEGSKA (reference sequence). This CDR3 is 16 amino acids long. Trimming shortened V by 6 bases and J by 5 bases, and 23 bases separated the two germline ends. CDR3 coding DNA: TGCAGTGCCTTCCGCCCATCCTACTCATTCGACAATGAGCAGTTCTTC. This translates into CSAFRPSYSFDNEQFF.

Ten or more counts support this clonotype. This chain joins TRBV6-6 and TRBJ2-1; 10 bases line up with TRBD2. V dropped 5 bases and J dropped 0; count of bases not matched to a gene: 4. Per the germline V gene, CDR1 is MNHNY and CDR2 is SVGAGI (reference sequence). The length of the CDR3 is 16 residues. Here the CDR3 reads CASSPKRGGSYNEQFF. CDR3 DNA: TGTGCCAGCAGTCCCAAGCGGGGGGGCTCCTACAATGAGCAGTTCTTC.